The clone carrying this T cell receptor beta chain has only a few counts. Its antigen is not known. All of the isolated RNA was reverse transcribed, so expressed TCRB transcripts were sequenced. Profiling relied on immunoSEQ multiplex PCR, and the TCRdb table lists in-frame clones only, not all of them. Found here are fewer than 650,000 clones, roughly a sixth of them singletons; the top ten hold under 0.095%. Sorting based on CD45RO/CCR7/CD25/CD127/CD95/CD27 separated CD4+ naive, central memory, regulatory and stem cell-like memory cells. Sorted populations all exceeded 95% purity. This entry is derived from a study of beta chain features in type 1 diabetes. Study-wide points: It was not settled here whether HLA type affects TCRB rearrangement. Individuals with type 1 diabetes displayed fewer insertions and more deletions at VDJ junctions.

The CDR3 is 14 amino acids. Germline V gene lookup returns CDR1 SGHRS and CDR2 YFSETQ. Losses at the gene ends were 2 bases for V and 5 bases for J; bases not matched to a gene: 5. The receptor's source is a young man in good health. Sequences were obtained from naive CD4+ T cells from blood. The chain links TRBV5-1 to TRBJ2-7, with TRBD1 identical over 9 bases. The CDR3 coding sequence is TGCGCCAGCAGCTTTAACAGGGGGCAGAACGAGCAGTACTTC. It yields the protein CASSFNRGQNEQYF.